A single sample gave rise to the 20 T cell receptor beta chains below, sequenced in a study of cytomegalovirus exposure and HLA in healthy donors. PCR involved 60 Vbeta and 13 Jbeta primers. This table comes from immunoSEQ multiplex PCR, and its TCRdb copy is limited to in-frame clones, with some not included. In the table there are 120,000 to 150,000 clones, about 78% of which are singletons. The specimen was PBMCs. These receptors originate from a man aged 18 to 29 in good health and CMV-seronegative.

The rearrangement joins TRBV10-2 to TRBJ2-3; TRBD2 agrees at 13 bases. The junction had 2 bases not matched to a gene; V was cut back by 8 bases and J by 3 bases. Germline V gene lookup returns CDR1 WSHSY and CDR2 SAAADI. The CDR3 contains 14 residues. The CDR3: CASLLAGGTDTQYF. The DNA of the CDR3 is TGCGCCAGCCTACTAGCGGGAGGGACAGATACGCAGTATTTT.

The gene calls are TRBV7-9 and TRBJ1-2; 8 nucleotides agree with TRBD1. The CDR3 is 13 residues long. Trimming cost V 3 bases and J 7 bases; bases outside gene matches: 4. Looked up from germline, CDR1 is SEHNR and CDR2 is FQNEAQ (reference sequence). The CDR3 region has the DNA TGTGCCAGCAGCTTTAAAGGACAGGGTGGCTACACCTTC. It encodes CASSFKGQGGYTF.

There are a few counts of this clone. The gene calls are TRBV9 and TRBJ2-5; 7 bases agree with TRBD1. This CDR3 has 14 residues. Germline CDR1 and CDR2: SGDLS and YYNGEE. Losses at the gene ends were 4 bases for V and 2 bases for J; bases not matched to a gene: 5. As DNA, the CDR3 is TGTGCCAGCAGCACGGGACAGTTACAAGAGACCCAGTACTTC. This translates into CASSTGQLQETQYF. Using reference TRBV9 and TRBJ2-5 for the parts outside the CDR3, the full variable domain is DSGVTQTPKHLITATGQRVTLRCSPRSGDLSVYWYQQSLDQGLQFLIQYYNGEERAKGNILERFSAQQFPDLHSELNLSSLELGDSALYFCASSTGQLQETQYFGPGTRLLVL.

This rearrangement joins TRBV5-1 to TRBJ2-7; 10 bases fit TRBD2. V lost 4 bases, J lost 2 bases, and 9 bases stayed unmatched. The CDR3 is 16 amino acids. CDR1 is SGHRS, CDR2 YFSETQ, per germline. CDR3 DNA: TGCGCCAGCAGCCCCCGGCTAGCGGGAGTGACCTACGAGCAGTACTTC. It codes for CASSPRLAGVTYEQYF.

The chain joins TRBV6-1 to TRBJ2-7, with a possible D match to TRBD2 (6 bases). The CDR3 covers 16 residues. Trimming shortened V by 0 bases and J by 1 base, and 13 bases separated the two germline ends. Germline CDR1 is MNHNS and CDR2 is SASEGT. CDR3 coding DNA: TGTGCCAGCAGTGAAGCTGTAGCGGTAATATCCTACGAGCAGTACTTC. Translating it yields CASSEAVAVISYEQYF.

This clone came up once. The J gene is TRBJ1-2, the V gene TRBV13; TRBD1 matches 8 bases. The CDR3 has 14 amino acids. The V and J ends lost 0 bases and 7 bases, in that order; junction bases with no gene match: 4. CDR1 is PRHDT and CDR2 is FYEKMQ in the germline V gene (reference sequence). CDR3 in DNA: TGTGCCAGCAGCTTAGGCGGACAGGGCGGTGGCTACACCTTC. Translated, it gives CASSLGGQGGGYTF.

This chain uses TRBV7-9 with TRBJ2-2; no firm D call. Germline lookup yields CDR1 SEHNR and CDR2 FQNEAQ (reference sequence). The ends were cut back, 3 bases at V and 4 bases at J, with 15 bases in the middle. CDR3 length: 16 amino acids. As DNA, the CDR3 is TGTGCCAGCAGCTTTAGTTGGGCAATTGGCACCGGGGAGCTGTTTTTT. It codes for CASSFSWAIGTGELFF.

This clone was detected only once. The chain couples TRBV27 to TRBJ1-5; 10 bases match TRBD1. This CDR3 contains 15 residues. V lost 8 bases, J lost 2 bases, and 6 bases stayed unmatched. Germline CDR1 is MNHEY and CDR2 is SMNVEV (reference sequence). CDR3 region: CASRTGGAGNQPQHF. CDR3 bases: TGTGCCAGCCGGACAGGGGGAGCGGGCAATCAGCCCCAGCATTTT.

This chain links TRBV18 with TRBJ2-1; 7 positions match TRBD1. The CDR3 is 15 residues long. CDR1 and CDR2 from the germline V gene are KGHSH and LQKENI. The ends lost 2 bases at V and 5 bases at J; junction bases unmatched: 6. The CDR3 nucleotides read TGTGCCAGCTCACCAACACAGGGGTGGGACAATGAGCAGTTCTTC. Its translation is CASSPTQGWDNEQFF.

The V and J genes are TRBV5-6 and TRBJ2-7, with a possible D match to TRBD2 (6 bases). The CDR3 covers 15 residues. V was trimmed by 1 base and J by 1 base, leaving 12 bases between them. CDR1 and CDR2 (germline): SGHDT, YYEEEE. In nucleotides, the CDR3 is TGTGCCAGCAGCTTGCCGGGGGTAGGTTCCTACGAGCAGTACTTC. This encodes CASSLPGVGSYEQYF.

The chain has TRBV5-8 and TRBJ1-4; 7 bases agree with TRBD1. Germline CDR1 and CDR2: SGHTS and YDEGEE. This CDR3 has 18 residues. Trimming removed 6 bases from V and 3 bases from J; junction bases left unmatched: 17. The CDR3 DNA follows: TGTGCCAGCAACGCCCCGACAGGGAGTGAGATGGCTAATGAAAAACTGTTTTTT. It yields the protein CASNAPTGSEMANEKLFF.

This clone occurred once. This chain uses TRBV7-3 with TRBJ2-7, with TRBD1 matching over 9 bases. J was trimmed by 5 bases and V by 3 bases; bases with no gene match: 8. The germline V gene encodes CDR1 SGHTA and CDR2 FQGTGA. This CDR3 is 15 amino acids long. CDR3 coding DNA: TGTGCCAGCAGCTTCTTACCGGGACAGGGCCACGAGCAGTACTTC. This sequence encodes CASSFLPGQGHEQYF.

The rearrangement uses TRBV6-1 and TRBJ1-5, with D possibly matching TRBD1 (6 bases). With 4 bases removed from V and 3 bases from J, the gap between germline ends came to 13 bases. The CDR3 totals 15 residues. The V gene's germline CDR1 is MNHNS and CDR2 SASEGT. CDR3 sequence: CASSGRGHNNQPQHF. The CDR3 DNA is TGTGCCAGCAGTGGAAGGGGACATAACAATCAGCCCCAGCATTTT.

CDR3 DNA sequence: TGTGCCAACAGGGAGACCTATGGCTACACCTTC. It yields the protein CANRETYGYTF. The chain couples TRBV6-1 to TRBJ1-2; D may be TRBD1 (6 bases). Germline V gene sequence: CDR1 MNHNS, CDR2 SASEGT. The CDR3 length is 11 residues. V lost 10 bases, J lost 4 bases, and 10 bases lay in between.

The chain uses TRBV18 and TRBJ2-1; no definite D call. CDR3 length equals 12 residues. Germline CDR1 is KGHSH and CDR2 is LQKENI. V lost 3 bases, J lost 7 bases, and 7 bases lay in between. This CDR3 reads CASSPTGNEQFF. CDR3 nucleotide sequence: TGTGCCAGCTCACCTACGGGTAATGAGCAGTTCTTC.

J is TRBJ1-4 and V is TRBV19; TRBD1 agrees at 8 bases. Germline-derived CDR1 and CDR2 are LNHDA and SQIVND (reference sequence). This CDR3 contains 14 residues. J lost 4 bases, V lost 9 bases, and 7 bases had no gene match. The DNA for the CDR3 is TGTGCCAGCTCACCGGGACAGGTTAATGAAAAACTGTTTTTT. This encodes CASSPGQVNEKLFF. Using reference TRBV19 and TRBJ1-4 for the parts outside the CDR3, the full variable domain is DGGITQSPKYLFRKEGQNVTLSCEQNLNHDAMYWYRQDPGQGLRLIYYSQIVNDFQKGDIAEGYSVSREKKESFPLTVTSAQKNPTAFYLCASSPGQVNEKLFFGSGTQLSVL.

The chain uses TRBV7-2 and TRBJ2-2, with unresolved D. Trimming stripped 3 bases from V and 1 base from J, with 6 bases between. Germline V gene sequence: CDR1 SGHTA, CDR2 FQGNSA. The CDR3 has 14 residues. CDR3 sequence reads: CASSFSENTGELFF. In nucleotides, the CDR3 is TGTGCCAGCAGCTTTTCAGAGAACACCGGGGAGCTGTTTTTT. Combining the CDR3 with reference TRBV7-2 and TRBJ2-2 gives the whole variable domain GAGVSQSPSNKVTEKGKDVELRCDPISGHTALYWYRQSLGQGLEFLIYFQGNSAPDKSGLPSDRFSAERTGGSVSTLTIQRTQQEDSAVYLCASSFSENTGELFFGEGSRLTVL.

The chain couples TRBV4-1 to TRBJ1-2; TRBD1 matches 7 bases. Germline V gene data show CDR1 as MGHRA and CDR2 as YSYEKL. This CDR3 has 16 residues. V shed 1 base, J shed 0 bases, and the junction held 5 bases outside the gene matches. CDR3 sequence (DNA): TGCGCCAGCAGCCAAGCACCGACAGGGACTAACTATGGCTACACCTTC. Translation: CASSQAPTGTNYGYTF.

The CDR3, as DNA: TGTGCCATCAGTGACTCAGAACGGAGCTATGGCTACACCTTC. Translated, it gives CAISDSERSYGYTF. The chain uses TRBV10-3 and TRBJ1-2; D is unclear. V lost 3 bases and J lost 4, with 12 bases in between. This CDR3 has 14 residues. The germline CDR1 and CDR2 sequences are ENHRY and SYGVKD.

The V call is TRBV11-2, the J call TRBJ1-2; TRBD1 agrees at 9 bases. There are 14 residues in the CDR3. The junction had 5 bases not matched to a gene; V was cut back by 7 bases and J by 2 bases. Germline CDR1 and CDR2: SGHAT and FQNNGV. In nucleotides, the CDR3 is TGTGCCAGCACCGAGGGACAGGGCAACTATGGCTACACCTTC. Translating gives CASTEGQGNYGYTF.